The entry that follows covers one T cell receptor beta chain sequence. The antigen remains unidentified. The CDR3 contains 15 residues. The germline gives CDR1 SGHRS, CDR2 YFSETQ. V lost 4 bases, J lost 4 bases, and 15 bases lay in between. This record belongs to a study of shared clonotypes between healthy human individuals. Study summary: Per donor, three plates held CD4 naive cells, three held CD4 memory, two held CD8 naive and one held CD8 memory.

Broader study findings: Between a handful of donors, naive CD4 clonotypes were shared at a level of around 4.8%.

For each subset, genomic DNA was distributed in equal portions over several immunoSEQ plates. Original analysis: Filtering differed, since immunoSEQ gave only junction sequences and no quality scores. TCRdb's copy holds only in-frame clones and misses some; the assay was immunoSEQ multiplex PCR. That table gives V, J and clone size, and the DNA gave D and trimming. The top ten hold approximately 0.36% of the sample, which has approximately 2.5 million clones, roughly 93% seen once. The sequenced material came from naive CD4+ T cells from PBMCs. Subset noted: CD45RA+ positively selected. V and J are TRBV5-1 and TRBJ1-3; the D gene is possibly TRBD1 (6 bases). This clonotype originated in a young man in good health. Some clones in this sample may be carry-over from other donors' samples. CDR3 coding DNA: TGCGCCAGCAGCCCCGGGACAACCGTCGGAAACACCATATATTTT. It codes for CASSPGTTVGNTIYF.